One and the same sample provided the 23 T cell receptor beta chains below, sequenced in a study of T cells after yellow fever vaccination. TCRdb re-called the 5' RACE reads through MiXCR, storing one row per CDR3 protein. Seen here are some 400,000 distinct CDR3 sequences, more than 5.5% observed once, and the top ten hold 14% to 15%. The sample here was PBMCs, taken 5 days after the yellow fever booster vaccination. These receptor sequences come from a man aged 25 to 45 who received the YFV17D yellow fever vaccine.

Many counts were recorded for this clonotype. The chain carries TRBV5-6 and TRBJ2-7; D unclear. Germline CDR1 and CDR2: SGHDT and YYEEEE. The CDR3 totals 12 residues. V lost 5 bases and J lost 1, with 7 bases in between. For the CDR3, the DNA is TGTGCCAGCAGTTTGAGATCCTACGAGCAGTACTTC. Translation gives CASSLRSYEQYF.

The sample holds one count of this clonotype. J is TRBJ2-3 and V is TRBV18; D is perhaps TRBD2 (6 bases). Germline-derived CDR1 and CDR2 are KGHSH and LQKENI. CDR3 length: 16 residues. V was clipped by 0 bases and J by 2 bases, with 12 bases between them. The CDR3, as DNA: TGTGCCAGCTCACCACCAGCGGAGGGGACCACAGATACGCAGTATTTT. Protein product: CASSPPAEGTTDTQYF.

Details on this clonotype: The junction shows a germline mismatch at one end, possibly a read error. V is TRBV14 and J is TRBJ2-7; TRBD2 matches 8 bases. CDR3 length: 16 amino acids. Germline V gene sequence: CDR1 SGHDN, CDR2 FVKESK. CDR3 in amino acids: CSSSQELAEAGYEQYF. In DNA, the CDR3 is TGTTCCAGCAGCCAAGAACTAGCGGAAGCCGGGTACGAGCAGTACTTC.

The rearrangement joins TRBV7-2 to TRBJ2-1, with D tentatively TRBD2 (6 bases). V lost 2 bases and J 0 bases, leaving 8 bases between the germline ends. CDR3 length: 15 amino acids. Germline V lookup: CDR1 SGHTA, CDR2 FQGNSA. CDR3 amino acids: CASSLIGSSYNEQFF. CDR3 nucleotide sequence: TGTGCCAGCAGCTTAATCGGGAGCTCCTACAATGAGCAGTTCTTC.

This sequence joins TRBV7-2 and TRBJ2-7; D is ambiguous. The V end was cut by 2 bases, the J end by 2 bases, with 13 bases between. Germline CDR1 reads SGHTA; CDR2 reads FQGNSA. The CDR3 has 15 residues. CDR3 sequence: CASSLTSGPTYEQYF. In DNA form, the CDR3 reads TGTGCCAGCAGCTTAACTTCAGGCCCTACCTACGAGCAGTACTTC.

CDR3 in DNA: TGTGCCAGCAGCGAAGACAGTGGGACCTACGAGCAGTACTTC. It encodes CASSEDSGTYEQYF. This chain uses TRBV6-2 or TRBV6-3 with TRBJ2-7; TRBD1 might be the D (5 bases). The CDR3 sequence is 14 residues long. The germline V gene has CDR1 MNHEY and CDR2 SVGEGT. V was clipped by 6 bases and J by 2 bases, with 14 bases between them.

About this clonotype itself: A much more abundant neighbour one base away suggests this may be a read error. This chain uses TRBV11-2 with TRBJ2-7; 10 positions match TRBD2. After removal of 8 bases from V and 7 bases from J, the junction contained 14 bases not matched to a gene. This CDR3 spans 15 amino acids. The germline V gene has CDR1 SGHAT and CDR2 FQNNGV. The CDR3 sequence: CASGPTRAGGIEQYF. The CDR3, as DNA: TGTGCCAGCGGCCCGACTAGAGCGGGAGGGATTGAGCAGTACTTC.

The chain recombines TRBV5-1 with TRBJ2-1, with D tentatively TRBD1 (5 bases). The CDR3 length is 12 residues. Germline V lookup: CDR1 SGHRS, CDR2 YFSETQ. V was pared by 0 bases and J by 15 bases, with 13 bases between. CDR3 nucleotides: TGCGCCAGCAGCTTGGGGGCAGGGAAATCGTTCTTC. Amino acid sequence: CASSLGAGKSFF.

This clonotype was seen only a few times. The CDR3 region has the DNA TGTGCCAGCAGCTTAGGGGGGGCACCCACAGATACGCAGTATTTT. Amino acids: CASSLGGAPTDTQYF. The V and J genes are TRBV7-2 and TRBJ2-3; possibly TRBD1 or TRBD2 for D (6 bases each). The CDR3 length is 15 residues. V was shortened by 1 base and J by 2 bases, with 10 bases between the two germline ends. The germline gives CDR1 SGHTA, CDR2 FQGNSA.

This clonotype was seen many times. The chain joins TRBV29-1 to TRBJ1-2, with 7 nucleotides matching TRBD1. V lost 1 base, J lost 4 bases, and 6 bases stayed unmatched. Germline-derived CDR1 and CDR2 are SQVTM and ANQGSEA. The length of the CDR3 is 14 residues. The CDR3 nucleotides are TGCAGCGTTGAAGCGAAGGGACAGACCTATGGCTACACCTTC. It yields the protein CSVEAKGQTYGYTF.

This clonotype was detected many times. V usage is TRBV6-2 or TRBV6-3 and J usage is TRBJ2-7, with TRBD1 matching 8 bases. With 0 bases clipped from V and 0 bases from J, the junction kept 4 bases outside the gene matches. CDR3 size: 16 residues. Germline lookup yields CDR1 MNHEY and CDR2 SVGEGT. The CDR3 region is CASSYSRDRNSYEQYF. In DNA, the CDR3 is TGTGCCAGCAGTTACTCGCGGGACAGGAACTCCTACGAGCAGTACTTC.

This clonotype has more than one count but fewer than ten. The chain has TRBV4-1 and TRBJ1-1; 7 bases line up with TRBD1. Germline V gives CDR1 MGHRA, CDR2 YSYEKL. CDR3 size: 15 residues. V was pared by 0 bases and J by 4 bases, with 5 bases of the junction left unmatched. CDR3 sequence reads: CASSQEGRGSTEAFF. CDR3 in DNA: TGCGCCAGCAGCCAAGAGGGCAGGGGGTCCACTGAAGCTTTCTTT.

This clonotype showed up just a few times. This chain uses TRBV11-2 with TRBJ2-7, with TRBD1 identical over 9 bases. With V trimmed by 4 bases and J by 5 bases, 12 bases remained unmatched. Germline V gene lookup returns CDR1 SGHAT and CDR2 FQNNGV. The CDR3 is made up of 16 amino acids. In DNA form, the CDR3 reads TGTGCCAGCAGCTACCTTACGGGACAGGGTCCCCACGAGCAGTACTTC. Translating gives CASSYLTGQGPHEQYF.

This clonotype occurred a few times. The rearrangement links TRBV19 to TRBJ1-1; maybe TRBD1 (5 bases). The CDR3 length is 14 residues. Trimming pared 6 bases from V and 5 bases from J, leaving 16 bases between. CDR1 LNHDA and CDR2 SQIVND come from the germline V gene (reference sequence). DNA of the CDR3: TGTGCCAGTAGCAACCTCCCGGGGCAAACTGAAGCTTTCTTT. It specifies CASSNLPGQTEAFF.

This clonotype has just a few counts. The chain combines TRBV20-1 with TRBJ2-7; D gene ambiguous. CDR1 and CDR2 from the germline V gene are DFQATT and SNEGSKA (reference sequence). V lost 3 bases and J 4 bases, leaving 25 bases between the germline ends. This CDR3 contains 17 residues. Here the CDR3 DNA reads TGCAGTGCTAGGGACGACATGGGTTCAATTCTTCGGTACGAGCAGTACTTC. Translating it yields CSARDDMGSILRYEQYF.

The rearrangement uses TRBV7-7 and TRBJ2-7; 7 positions agree with TRBD1. The CDR3 length is 13 residues. Per germline, CDR1 SSHAT and CDR2 FNYEAQ (reference sequence). With 4 bases clipped from V and 5 bases from J, the junction kept 5 bases outside the gene matches. The DNA for the CDR3 is TGTGCCAGCAGCTCGTCCACAGGGGACGAGCAGTACTTC. Encoded protein: CASSSSTGDEQYF.

This chain joins TRBV29-1 and TRBJ1-3, with D perhaps matching TRBD1 (6 bases). The CDR3 runs 16 residues. The germline gives CDR1 SQVTM, CDR2 ANQGSEA. V was pared by 1 base and J by 8 bases, with 21 bases between. CDR3 nucleotide sequence: TGCAGCGTTGAAGGACCTCGGGGGCAGGGGACGGACACCATATATTTT. It is translated as CSVEGPRGQGTDTIYF. Complete variable domain (other parts from reference TRBV29-1 and TRBJ1-3): SAVISQKPSRDICQRGTSLTIQCQVDSQVTMMFWYRQQPGQSLTLIATANQGSEATYESGFVIDKFPISRPNLTFSTLTVSNMSPEDSSIYLCSVEGPRGQGTDTIYFGEGSWLTVV.

This clonotype has ten or more counts. The J gene is TRBJ2-5, the V gene TRBV5-4, with 8 bases that match TRBD2. Looked up from germline, CDR1 is SGHNT and CDR2 is YYREEE (reference sequence). Losses at the gene ends were 4 bases for V and 3 bases for J; bases not matched to a gene: 2. The CDR3 is 13 residues long. The CDR3 region is CASSGREEETQYF. The DNA for the CDR3 is TGTGCCAGCAGCGGGCGGGAGGAAGAGACCCAGTACTTC.

This clonotype was detected ten times or more. The chain has TRBV14 and TRBJ1-6, with D hard to call. Germline values: CDR1 SGHDN, CDR2 FVKESK. The CDR3 totals 14 residues. V was trimmed by 1 base and J by 9 bases, leaving 10 bases between them. CDR3 nucleotide sequence: TGTGCCAGCAGCCAAGTAAATAGCGGTTCACCCCTCCACTTT. Amino acids: CASSQVNSGSPLHF.

This clonotype showed up just a few times. The chain links TRBV5-1 to TRBJ1-1; D is unclear. The CDR3 is made up of 15 amino acids. With 5 bases removed from V and 1 base from J, the gap between germline ends came to 15 bases. The germline CDR1 and CDR2 sequences are SGHRS and YFSETQ. For the CDR3, the DNA is TGCGCCAGCAGACCTTTGTTGCGAGGGAACACTGAAGCTTTCTTT. Encoded protein: CASRPLLRGNTEAFF.

The chain recombines TRBV7-9 with TRBJ2-2; unclear D gene. The V end was cut by 5 bases, the J end by 7 bases, with 11 bases between. The CDR3 extends over 13 amino acids. The V gene's germline CDR1 is SEHNR and CDR2 FQNEAQ (reference sequence). The CDR3: CASSPSAIGELFF. CDR3 nucleotides: TGTGCCAGCAGCCCTAGTGCGATCGGGGAGCTGTTTTTT.

This clonotype was seen only a few times. The genes are TRBV5-6 and TRBJ2-7; D uncertain. Trimming pared 5 bases from V and 1 base from J, leaving 10 bases between. Looked up from germline, CDR1 is SGHDT and CDR2 is YYEEEE. The CDR3 sequence is 13 residues long. This CDR3 is CASSSTRSYEQYF. CDR3 in DNA: TGTGCCAGCAGTTCCACCAGATCCTACGAGCAGTACTTC. The variable domain in full, with the rest retrieved from reference TRBV5-6 and TRBJ2-7, is DAGVTQSPTHLIKTRGQQVTLRCSPKSGHDTVSWYQQALGQGPQFIFQYYEEEERQRGNFPDRFSGHQFPNYSSELNVNALLLGDSALYLCASSSTRSYEQYFGPGTRLTVT.

This clonotype was observed a few times. The chain has TRBV12-3 or TRBV12-4 and TRBJ2-2; 9 nucleotides agree with TRBD1. Trimming at V came to 6 bases and at J to 6 bases, leaving 8 bases not matched to a gene. The CDR3 is 15 residues long. CDR3 coding DNA: TGTGCCAGCAGCGCCGGGACAGGGTTCTCCGGGGAGCTGTTTTTT. Protein: CASSAGTGFSGELFF.